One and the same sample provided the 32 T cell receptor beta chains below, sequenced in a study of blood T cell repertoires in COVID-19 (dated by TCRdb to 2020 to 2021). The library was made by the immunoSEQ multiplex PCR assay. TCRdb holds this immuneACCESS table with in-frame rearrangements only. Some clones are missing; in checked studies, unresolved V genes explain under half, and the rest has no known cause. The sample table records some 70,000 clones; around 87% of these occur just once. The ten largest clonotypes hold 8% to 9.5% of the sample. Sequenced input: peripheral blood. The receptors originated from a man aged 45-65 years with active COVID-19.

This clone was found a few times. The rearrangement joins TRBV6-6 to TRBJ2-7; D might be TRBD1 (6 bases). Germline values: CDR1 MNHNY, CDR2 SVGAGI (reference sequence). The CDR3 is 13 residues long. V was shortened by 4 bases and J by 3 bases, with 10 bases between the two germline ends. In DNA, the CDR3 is TGTGCCAGCAGTTCCCAAGGGGGCTACGAGCAGTACTTC. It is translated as CASSSQGGYEQYF.

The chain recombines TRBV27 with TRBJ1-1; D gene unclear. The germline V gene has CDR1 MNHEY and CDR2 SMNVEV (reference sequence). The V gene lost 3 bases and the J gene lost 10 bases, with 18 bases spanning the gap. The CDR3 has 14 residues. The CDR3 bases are TGTGCCAGCAGTTTGTTCCCACCTTCCGGAGGAGCTTTCTTT. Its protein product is CASSLFPPSGGAFF.

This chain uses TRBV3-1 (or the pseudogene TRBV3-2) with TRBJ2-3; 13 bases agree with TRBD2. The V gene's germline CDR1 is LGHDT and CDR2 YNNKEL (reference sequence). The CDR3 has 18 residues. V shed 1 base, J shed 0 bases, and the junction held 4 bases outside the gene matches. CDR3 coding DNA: TGTGCCAGCAGCCAAGGGAGACTAGCGGGGGGAAGCACAGATACGCAGTATTTT. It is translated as CASSQGRLAGGSTDTQYF.

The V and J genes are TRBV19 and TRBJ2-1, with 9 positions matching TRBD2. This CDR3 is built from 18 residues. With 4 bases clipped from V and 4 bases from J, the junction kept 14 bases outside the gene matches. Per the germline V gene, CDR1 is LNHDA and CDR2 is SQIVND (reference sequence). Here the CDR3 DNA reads TGTGCCAGTAGTACTTCTTCGGGAGCGGGGGGCGGATACAATGAGCAGTTCTTC. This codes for CASSTSSGAGGGYNEQFF.

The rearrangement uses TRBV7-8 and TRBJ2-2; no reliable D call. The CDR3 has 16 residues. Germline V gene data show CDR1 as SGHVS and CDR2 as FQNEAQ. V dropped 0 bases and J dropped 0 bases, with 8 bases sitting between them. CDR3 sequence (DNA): TGTGCCAGCAGCTTAGCCGGTACCCCGAACACCGGGGAGCTGTTTTTT. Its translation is CASSLAGTPNTGELFF.

Here the CDR3 reads CATSDPRQGRAYEQYF. The CDR3 nucleotides read TGTGCCACCAGTGACCCTAGACAGGGCCGGGCCTACGAGCAGTACTTC. V is TRBV24-1 and J is TRBJ2-7; 7 positions agree with TRBD1. The germline CDR1 and CDR2 sequences are KGHDR and SFDVKD. The CDR3 spans 16 residues. The J segment lost 2 bases and the V segment lost 4 bases, leaving 10 bases of the junction unmatched.

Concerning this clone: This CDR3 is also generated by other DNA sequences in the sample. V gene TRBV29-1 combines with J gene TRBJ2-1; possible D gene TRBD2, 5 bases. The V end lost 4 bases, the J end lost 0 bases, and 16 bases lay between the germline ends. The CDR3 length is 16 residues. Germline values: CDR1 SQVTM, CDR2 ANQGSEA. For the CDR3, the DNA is TGCAGCGTTGTTTGGCTAGCCCCTAGCTCCTACAATGAGCAGTTCTTC. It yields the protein CSVVWLAPSSYNEQFF.

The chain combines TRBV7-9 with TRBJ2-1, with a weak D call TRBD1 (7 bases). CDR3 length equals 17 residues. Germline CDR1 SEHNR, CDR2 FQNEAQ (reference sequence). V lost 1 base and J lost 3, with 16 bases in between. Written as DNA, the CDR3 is TGTGCCAGCAGCTTAGTTTTTGGGGGGACAGACTACAATGAGCAGTTCTTC. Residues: CASSLVFGGTDYNEQFF.

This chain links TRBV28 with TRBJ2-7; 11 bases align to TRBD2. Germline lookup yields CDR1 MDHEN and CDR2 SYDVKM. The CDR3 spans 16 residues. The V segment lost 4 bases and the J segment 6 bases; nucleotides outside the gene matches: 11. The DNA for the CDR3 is TGTGCCAGCAGTTCAATAGCGGGGGGGAATTCCCTCGAGCAGTACTTC. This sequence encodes CASSSIAGGNSLEQYF.

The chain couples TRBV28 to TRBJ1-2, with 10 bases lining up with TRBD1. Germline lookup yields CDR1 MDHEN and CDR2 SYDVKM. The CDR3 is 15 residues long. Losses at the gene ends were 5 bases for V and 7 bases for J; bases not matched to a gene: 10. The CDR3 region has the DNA TGTGCCAGCAGTCCGCCGACAGGGGGCTCGGGTGGCTACACCTTC. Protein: CASSPPTGGSGGYTF.

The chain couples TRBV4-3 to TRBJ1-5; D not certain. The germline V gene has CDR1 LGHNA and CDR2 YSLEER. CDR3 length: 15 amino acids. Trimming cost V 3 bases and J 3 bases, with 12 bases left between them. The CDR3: CASSHRSGINQPQHF. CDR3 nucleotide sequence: TGCGCCAGCAGCCATAGATCAGGTATCAATCAGCCCCAGCATTTT.

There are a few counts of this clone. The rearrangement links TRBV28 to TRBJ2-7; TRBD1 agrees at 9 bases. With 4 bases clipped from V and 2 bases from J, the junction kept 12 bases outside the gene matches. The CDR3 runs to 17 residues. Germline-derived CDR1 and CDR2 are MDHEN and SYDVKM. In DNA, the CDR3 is TGTGCCAGCAGTTCGTTAGGTTCGGGACAGGGTGCCTACGAGCAGTACTTC. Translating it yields CASSSLGSGQGAYEQYF.

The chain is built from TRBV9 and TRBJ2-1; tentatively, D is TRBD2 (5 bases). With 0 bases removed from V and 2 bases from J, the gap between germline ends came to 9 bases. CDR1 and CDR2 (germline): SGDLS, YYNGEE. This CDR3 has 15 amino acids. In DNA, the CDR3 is TGTGCCAGCAGCGTAGAAGGGAGAACCTACAATGAGCAGTTCTTC. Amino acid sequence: CASSVEGRTYNEQFF.

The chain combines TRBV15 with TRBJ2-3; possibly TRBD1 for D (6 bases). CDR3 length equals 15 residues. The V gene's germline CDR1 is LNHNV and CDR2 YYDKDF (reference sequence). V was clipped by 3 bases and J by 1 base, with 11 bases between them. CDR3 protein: CATSRRQVGTDTQYF. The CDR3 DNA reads TGTGCCACCAGCAGGCGACAGGTTGGCACAGATACGCAGTATTTT.

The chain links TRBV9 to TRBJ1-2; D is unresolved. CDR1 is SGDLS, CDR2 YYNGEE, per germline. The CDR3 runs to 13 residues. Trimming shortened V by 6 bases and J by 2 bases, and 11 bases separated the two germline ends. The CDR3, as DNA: TGTGCCAGCACCCCAGACGGGAACTATGGCTACACCTTC. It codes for CASTPDGNYGYTF.

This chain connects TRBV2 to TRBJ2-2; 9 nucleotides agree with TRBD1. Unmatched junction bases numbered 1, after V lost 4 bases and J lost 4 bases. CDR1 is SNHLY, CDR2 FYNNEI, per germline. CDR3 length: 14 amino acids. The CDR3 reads CASSGQGVTGELFF. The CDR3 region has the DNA TGTGCCAGCAGTGGACAGGGGGTCACCGGGGAGCTGTTTTTT.

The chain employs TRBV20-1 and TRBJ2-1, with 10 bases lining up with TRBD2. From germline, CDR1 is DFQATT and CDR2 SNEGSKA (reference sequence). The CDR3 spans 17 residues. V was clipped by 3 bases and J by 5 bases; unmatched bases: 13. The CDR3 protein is CSASRPPTSGANNEQFF. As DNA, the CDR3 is TGCAGTGCTAGTCGCCCACCAACTAGCGGGGCGAACAATGAGCAGTTCTTC.

CDR3: CAWSKTVDQPQHF. Written as DNA, the CDR3 is TGTGCCTGGAGTAAGACAGTGGATCAGCCCCAGCATTTT. The chain links TRBV30 to TRBJ1-5; D possibly corresponds to TRBD1 (5 bases). Germline-derived CDR1 and CDR2 are GTSNPN and SVGIG (reference sequence). This CDR3 is built from 13 residues. With 2 bases removed from V and 5 bases from J, the gap between germline ends came to 10 bases.

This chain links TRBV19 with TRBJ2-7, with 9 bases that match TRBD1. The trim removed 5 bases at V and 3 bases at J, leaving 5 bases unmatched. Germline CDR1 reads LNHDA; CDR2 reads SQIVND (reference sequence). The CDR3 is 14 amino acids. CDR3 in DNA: TGTGCCAGTAGTGCAGGGACAGGGCGCTACGAGCAGTACTTC. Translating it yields CASSAGTGRYEQYF.

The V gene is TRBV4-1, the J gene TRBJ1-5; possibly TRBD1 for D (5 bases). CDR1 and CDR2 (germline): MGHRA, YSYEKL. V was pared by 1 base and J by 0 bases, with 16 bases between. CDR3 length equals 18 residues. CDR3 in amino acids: CASSQGEWGGYSNQPQHF. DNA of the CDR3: TGCGCCAGCAGCCAAGGAGAATGGGGGGGATATAGCAATCAGCCCCAGCATTTT.

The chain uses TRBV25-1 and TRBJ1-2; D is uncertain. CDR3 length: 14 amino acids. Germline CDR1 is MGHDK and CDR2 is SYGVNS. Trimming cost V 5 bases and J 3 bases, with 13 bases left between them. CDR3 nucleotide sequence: TGTGCCAGCAGTATTCTCAGGAGGGACTATGGCTACACCTTC. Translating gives CASSILRRDYGYTF.

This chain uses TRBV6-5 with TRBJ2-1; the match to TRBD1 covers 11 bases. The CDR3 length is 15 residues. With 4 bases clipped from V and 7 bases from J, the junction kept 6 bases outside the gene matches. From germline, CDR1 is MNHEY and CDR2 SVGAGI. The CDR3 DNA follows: TGTGCCAGCAGTTCCCGGGACAGGGGGTTGAATGAGCAGTTCTTC. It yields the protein CASSSRDRGLNEQFF.

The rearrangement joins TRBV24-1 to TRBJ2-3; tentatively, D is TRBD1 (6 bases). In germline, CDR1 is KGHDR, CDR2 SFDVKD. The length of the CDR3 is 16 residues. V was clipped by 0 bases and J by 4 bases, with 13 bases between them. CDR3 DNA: TGTGCCACCAGTGATTTGTCAGGGGTATCCTCAGATACGCAGTATTTT. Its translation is CATSDLSGVSSDTQYF.

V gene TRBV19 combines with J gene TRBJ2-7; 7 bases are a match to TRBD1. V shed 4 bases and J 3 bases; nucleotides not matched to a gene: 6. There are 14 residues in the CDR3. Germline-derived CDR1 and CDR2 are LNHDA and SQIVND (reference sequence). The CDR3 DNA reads TGTGCCAGTAGTAAAGGGACAGCCCTCTACGAGCAGTACTTC. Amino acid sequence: CASSKGTALYEQYF.

CDR3 residues: CASSPGSNEKLFF. As DNA, the CDR3 is TGTGCCAGCTCACCGGGGAGTAATGAAAAACTGTTTTTT. The J gene is TRBJ1-4, the V gene TRBV18; D gene ambiguous. The CDR3 runs 13 residues. Germline V gene lookup returns CDR1 KGHSH and CDR2 LQKENI. V gave up 3 bases and J gave up 4 bases, with 6 bases separating them. The complete variable domain, with remaining parts taken from reference TRBV18 and TRBJ1-4, reads NAGVMQNPRHLVRRRGQEARLRCSPMKGHSHVYWYRQLPEEGLKFMVYLQKENIIDESGMPKERFSAEFPKEGPSILRIQQVVRGDSAAYFCASSPGSNEKLFFGSGTQLSVL.

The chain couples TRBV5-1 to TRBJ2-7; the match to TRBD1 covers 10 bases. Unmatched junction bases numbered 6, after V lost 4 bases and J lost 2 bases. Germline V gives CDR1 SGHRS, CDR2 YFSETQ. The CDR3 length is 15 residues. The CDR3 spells CASSQGTGVAYEQYF. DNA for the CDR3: TGCGCCAGCAGCCAAGGGACAGGGGTAGCCTACGAGCAGTACTTC.

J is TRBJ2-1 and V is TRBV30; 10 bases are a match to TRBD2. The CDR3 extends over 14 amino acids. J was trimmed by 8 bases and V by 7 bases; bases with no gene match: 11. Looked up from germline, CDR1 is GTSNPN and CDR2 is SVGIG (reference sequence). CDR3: CASRGASGRYEQFF. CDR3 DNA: TGTGCCTCCCGGGGGGCTAGCGGGAGATATGAGCAGTTCTTC.

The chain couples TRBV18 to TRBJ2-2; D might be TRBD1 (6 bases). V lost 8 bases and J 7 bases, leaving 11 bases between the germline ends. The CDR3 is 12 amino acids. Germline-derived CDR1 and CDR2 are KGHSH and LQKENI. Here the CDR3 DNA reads TGTGCCAGCACGACAGGCCTCGGGGAGCTGTTTTTT. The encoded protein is CASTTGLGELFF.

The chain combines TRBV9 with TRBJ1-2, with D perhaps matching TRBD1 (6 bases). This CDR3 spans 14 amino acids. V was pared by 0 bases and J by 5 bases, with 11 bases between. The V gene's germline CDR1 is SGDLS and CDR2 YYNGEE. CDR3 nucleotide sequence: TGTGCCAGCAGCGTAGATAATCAGGGGTATGGCTACACCTTC. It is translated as CASSVDNQGYGYTF.

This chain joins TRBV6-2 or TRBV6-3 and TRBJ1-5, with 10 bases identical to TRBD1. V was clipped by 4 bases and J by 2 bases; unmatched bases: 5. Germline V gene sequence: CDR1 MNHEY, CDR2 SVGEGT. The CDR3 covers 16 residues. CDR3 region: CASSSRTGGGNQPQHF. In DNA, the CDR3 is TGTGCCAGCAGTTCTAGGACAGGGGGAGGCAATCAGCCCCAGCATTTT.

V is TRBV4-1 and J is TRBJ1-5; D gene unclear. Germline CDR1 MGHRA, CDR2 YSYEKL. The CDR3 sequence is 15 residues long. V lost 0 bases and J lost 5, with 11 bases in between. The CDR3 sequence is CASSQDFRLYQPQHF. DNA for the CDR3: TGCGCCAGCAGCCAAGATTTCCGGTTATATCAGCCCCAGCATTTT.

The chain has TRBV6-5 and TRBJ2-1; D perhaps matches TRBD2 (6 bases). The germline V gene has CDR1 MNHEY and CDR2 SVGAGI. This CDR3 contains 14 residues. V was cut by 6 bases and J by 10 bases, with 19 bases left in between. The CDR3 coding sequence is TGTGCCAGCAGGGCCCGGATGGGCGGGGCCGAGCAGTTCTTC. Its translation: CASRARMGGAEQFF.